Shown below are 24 T cell receptor beta chains from a single sample sequenced in a study of shared clonotypes between healthy human individuals. Some clones are missing from TCRdb's copy, which holds only in-frame ones; the method was immunoSEQ multiplex PCR. The top ten hold around 14% of the sample, which has around 500,000 clones, about 76% seen once. The sequencing input was PBMCs. The receptors here all came from a woman between 40 and 55 years old in good health. Some clones in this sample may be carry-over from other donors' samples.

The gene calls are TRBV4-2 and TRBJ1-5, with 7 bases identical to TRBD1. V shed 1 base and J 6 bases; nucleotides not matched to a gene: 12. This CDR3 has 17 amino acids. Germline V lookup: CDR1 LGHNA, CDR2 YNFKEQ. The CDR3: CASSQGPSNRGSQPQHF. The CDR3 DNA sequence: TGTGCCAGCAGCCAAGGACCTTCGAACAGGGGAAGTCAGCCCCAGCATTTT.

This chain uses TRBV6-5 with TRBJ2-2, with TRBD1 matching over 9 bases. V trimming: 8 bases; J trimming: 5 bases; junction bases outside the gene matches: 6. The CDR3 loop spans 14 amino acids. Germline V gives CDR1 MNHEY, CDR2 SVGAGI. CDR3 DNA sequence: TGTGCCAGCGGGACAGGGAAGGGGACCGGGGAGCTGTTTTTT. This sequence encodes CASGTGKGTGELFF.

The chain uses TRBV10-2 and TRBJ2-2; 10 nucleotides align to TRBD2. There are 15 residues in the CDR3. The junction had 5 bases not matched to a gene; V was cut back by 5 bases and J by 5 bases. Germline values: CDR1 WSHSY, CDR2 SAAADI. CDR3 bases: TGCGCCAGCAGTCCCGGACTAGCGGAAACCGGGGAGCTGTTTTTT. This encodes CASSPGLAETGELFF.

The chain is built from TRBV7-3 and TRBJ2-6, with D unresolved. CDR3 length equals 15 residues. Per germline, CDR1 SGHTA and CDR2 FQGTGA. Trimming shortened V by 1 base and J by 4 bases, and 8 bases separated the two germline ends. CDR3 nucleotide sequence: TGTGCCAGCAGCTTAATGGGATCCGGGGCCAACGTCCTGACTTTC. It encodes CASSLMGSGANVLTF.

Of note for this clone: This CDR3 is also generated by other DNA sequences in the sample. This chain uses TRBV7-9 with TRBJ2-3; D gene unclear. Germline lookup yields CDR1 SEHNR and CDR2 FQNEAQ (reference sequence). The V gene lost 2 bases and the J gene lost 0 bases, with 6 bases spanning the gap. The CDR3 totals 14 residues. The CDR3 nucleotides read TGTGCCAGCAGCTTATCCACCAGCACAGATACGCAGTATTTT. This translates into CASSLSTSTDTQYF.

The chain uses TRBV28 and TRBJ2-2, with a tentative D call TRBD2 (5 bases). V was shortened by 1 base and J by 0 bases, with 15 bases between the two germline ends. The CDR3 length is 18 residues. CDR1 is MDHEN, CDR2 SYDVKM, per germline. In DNA, the CDR3 is TGTGCCAGCAGTTTATCCTTTCCGAGCGGATCGAACACCGGGGAGCTGTTTTTT. This sequence encodes CASSLSFPSGSNTGELFF.

V usage is TRBV11-2 and J usage is TRBJ2-5; the D gene could be TRBD1 or TRBD2 (5 bases each). V dropped 1 base and J dropped 5 bases, with 17 bases sitting between them. The CDR3 length is 16 residues. Germline V CDR1 and CDR2: SGHAT, FQNNGV. Here the CDR3 reads CASSLGGTGPGETQYF. DNA of the CDR3: TGTGCCAGCAGCTTAGGGGGTACGGGGCCGGGGGAGACCCAGTACTTC. Supplemented by reference TRBV11-2 and TRBJ2-5, the full variable domain reads EAGVAQSPRYKIIEKRQSVAFWCNPISGHATLYWYQQILGQGPKLLIQFQNNGVVDDSQLPKDRFSAERLKGVDSTLKIQPAKLEDSAVYLCASSLGGTGPGETQYFGPGTRLLVL.

The V gene is TRBV1, the J gene TRBJ2-1; the D call of TRBD2 is as the table states it, not checked on the DNA. TRBV1 is noted as a pseudogene. The CDR3 is 11 amino acids. The CDR3 sequence: CTSSGEVGGFF. The CDR3 coding sequence is TGCACCAGCAGCGGAGAGGTGGGGGGGTTCTTC.

V gene TRBV10-3 combines with J gene TRBJ2-3; 10 bases line up with TRBD2. Germline CDR1 reads ENHRY; CDR2 reads SYGVKD. The V segment lost 4 bases and the J segment 0 bases; nucleotides outside the gene matches: 1. The CDR3 loop spans 15 amino acids. In DNA form, the CDR3 reads TGTGCCATCAGTGTTAGCGGGAGGAGCACAGATACGCAGTATTTT. Residues: CAISVSGRSTDTQYF.

The chain links TRBV2 to TRBJ1-5; the D is unclear. Per germline, CDR1 SNHLY and CDR2 FYNNEI. Trimming cost V 4 bases and J 2 bases, with 9 bases left between them. CDR3 length: 14 residues. CDR3 residues: CASSGDTGNQPQHF. In DNA form, the CDR3 reads TGTGCCAGCAGTGGAGACACTGGCAATCAGCCCCAGCATTTT.

This clone has only a few counts. The chain links TRBV15 to TRBJ2-1, with D tentatively TRBD1 (7 bases). CDR1 LNHNV and CDR2 YYDKDF come from the germline V gene (reference sequence). The CDR3 runs 15 residues. V gave up 5 bases and J gave up 8 bases, with 19 bases separating them. CDR3 protein: CATSARQGPGDEQFF. The CDR3 DNA reads as TGTGCCACCAGCGCGCGACAGGGACCGGGGGATGAGCAGTTCTTC.

J is TRBJ2-6 and V is TRBV9; 8 bases are a match to TRBD1. The CDR3 has 15 amino acids. The germline gives CDR1 SGDLS, CDR2 YYNGEE. After removal of 4 bases from V and 4 bases from J, the junction contained 4 bases not matched to a gene. The chain's CDR3 is CASSRQGSGANVLTF. As DNA, the CDR3 is TGTGCCAGCAGCAGACAGGGGTCCGGGGCCAACGTCCTGACTTTC.

The chain is built from TRBV7-2 and TRBJ2-7, with 11 nucleotides matching TRBD1. There are 13 residues in the CDR3. Losses at the gene ends were 4 bases for V and 6 bases for J; bases not matched to a gene: 2. Per the germline V gene, CDR1 is SGHTA and CDR2 is FQGNSA. The CDR3 region is CASSYGTGGEQYF. The CDR3, as DNA: TGTGCCAGCAGCTACGGGACAGGGGGCGAGCAGTACTTC.

A remark on this clone: At one end, the junction sequence differs from germline, possibly due to a read error. The rearrangement uses TRBV6-5 and TRBJ2-3; 9 bases are shared with TRBD1. The CDR3 is 12 residues long. The germline CDR1 and CDR2 sequences are MNHEY and SVGAGI. The DNA of the CDR3 is TGTGCCAGCAGTTACCGGGGGACAGGGAGGCATTTT. Translation: CASSYRGTGRHF.

The V and J genes are TRBV11-1 and TRBJ2-5, with D uncertain. The CDR3 spans 13 residues. Trimming shortened V by 0 bases and J by 5 bases, and 7 bases separated the two germline ends. CDR1 and CDR2 from the germline V gene are SGHAT and FQDESV (reference sequence). CDR3 loop: CASSLAGAETQYF. The CDR3 coding sequence is TGTGCCAGCAGCTTAGCGGGCGCGGAGACCCAGTACTTC.

The chain uses TRBV5-1 and TRBJ2-7; TRBD2 is a possible D gene (5 bases). Germline lookup yields CDR1 SGHRS and CDR2 YFSETQ. The CDR3 consists of 15 residues. The ends were cut back, 0 bases at V and 2 bases at J, with 12 bases in the middle. This CDR3 is CASSLARGSPYEQYF. CDR3 bases: TGCGCCAGCAGCTTGGCACGGGGTAGCCCCTACGAGCAGTACTTC.

This clone showed up just a few times. This chain joins TRBV27 and TRBJ2-7; TRBD2 matches at 16 bases. This CDR3 is 18 amino acids long. Germline assignment: CDR1 MNHEY and CDR2 SMNVEV (reference sequence). V shed 0 bases and J 2 bases; nucleotides not matched to a gene: 4. The CDR3 bases are TGTGCCAGCAGTTTATCCAGAGGGACTAGCGGGAGGGCCTACGAGCAGTACTTC. Its protein is CASSLSRGTSGRAYEQYF.

The sample holds a few counts of this clone. V is TRBV20-1 and J is TRBJ2-3, with no clear D. Per germline, CDR1 DFQATT and CDR2 SNEGSKA (reference sequence). Trimming took off 1 base at V and 5 bases at J, with 4 bases between the two ends. The CDR3 is 11 amino acids. This chain's CDR3 is CSARGGDTQYF. DNA for the CDR3: TGCAGTGCTAGAGGGGGAGATACGCAGTATTTT.

The sample holds a few counts of this clone. The genes are TRBV6-5 and TRBJ1-3, with unresolved D. The CDR3 loop spans 12 amino acids. Deletions cut 6 bases from V and 2 bases from J, with 5 bases between. Germline-derived CDR1 and CDR2 are MNHEY and SVGAGI. CDR3 sequence: CASRGTGNTIYF. CDR3 DNA: TGTGCCAGCAGGGGGACTGGAAACACCATATATTTT.

This clone was observed a handful of times. The chain uses TRBV28 and TRBJ2-7; D call uncertain. Per the germline V gene, CDR1 is MDHEN and CDR2 is SYDVKM. Trimming shortened V by 2 bases and J by 2 bases, and 7 bases separated the two germline ends. CDR3 size: 13 residues. The CDR3 region is CASSLPSTYEQYF. CDR3 DNA sequence: TGTGCCAGCAGTTTACCAAGCACCTACGAGCAGTACTTC. The full variable domain, with the rest looked up from reference TRBV28 and TRBJ2-7, is DVKVTQSSRYLVKRTGEKVFLECVQDMDHENMFWYRQDPGLGLRLIYFSYDVKMKEKGDIPEGYSVSREKKERFSLILESASTNQTSMYLCASSLPSTYEQYFGPGTRLTVT.

CDR3 nucleotide sequence: TGTGCCAGCAGCAGACCCCCGGGCACAGATACGCAGTATTTT. This sequence encodes CASSRPPGTDTQYF. V is TRBV6-1 and J is TRBJ2-3; D unclear. The CDR3 is made up of 14 amino acids. Per the germline V gene, CDR1 is MNHNS and CDR2 is SASEGT. Trimming left V 6 bases short and J 1 base short, with 11 bases between.

This rearrangement joins TRBV6-1 to TRBJ2-7; 11 nucleotides agree with TRBD2. The germline V gene has CDR1 MNHNS and CDR2 SASEGT. The CDR3 is 14 amino acids. V was clipped by 4 bases and J by 4 bases; unmatched bases: 3. The CDR3 is CASSAGLADYEQYF. The CDR3 DNA reads as TGTGCCAGCAGTGCGGGACTAGCGGATTACGAGCAGTACTTC.

This clone was recorded once. The chain links TRBV4-1 to TRBJ2-3, with D tentatively TRBD1 or TRBD2 (6 bases each). The CDR3 is made up of 17 amino acids. Germline assignment: CDR1 MGHRA and CDR2 YSYEKL. Deletions cut 0 bases from V and 0 bases from J, with 13 bases between. The CDR3 bases are TGCGCCAGCAGCCAAGAAGGCGGGACACCTAGCACAGATACGCAGTATTTT. This gives the protein CASSQEGGTPSTDTQYF.

For this clone: At one end the junction does not follow the germline gene, possibly because of a read error. The V and J genes are TRBV4-2 and TRBJ1-2; D ambiguous. Per germline, CDR1 LGHNA and CDR2 YNFKEQ. The CDR3 runs to 14 residues. The CDR3 DNA reads as TGTGCCAGCAGCCAAGCCGAGACTAACTATGGCTACGCCTTC. This encodes CASSQAETNYGYAF.